The 10 T cell receptor beta chains below come from one sample, sequenced in a study of tumor-infiltrating lymphocytes in primary liver carcinoma. Between about 18 and 33 mg of unsorted bulk tissue served as the source from which RNA and DNA were co-extracted. From about 530 ng total RNA, TCR beta cDNA was generated with a primer in the constant region. Three nested multiplex PCR rounds of slightly modified ARM-PCR generated TCR beta libraries. The first two PCR rounds used TRBV1-TRBV30 forward primers with a C-beta reverse primer, roughly 11 cycles each. TCRdb analysed the multiplex PCR reads with MiXCR anew, one entry per CDR3 protein. The sample has 150,000 to 200,000 distinct CDR3 sequences; around four fifths are singletons. The material sequenced was tumor tissue from primary liver carcinoma. The receptors were gathered from a middle-aged man with primary liver carcinoma and hepatitis B virus infection.

On this clonotype itself: An end of the junction does not agree with germline; a read error may underlie this. This rearrangement joins TRBV12-3 or TRBV12-4 to TRBJ2-2, with D possibly being TRBD1 (5 bases). The CDR3 sequence is 14 residues long. The CDR3 DNA reads as TGTGGCAGCATGGAGACAGCGAACTCCGGGGAGCTGTTTTTT. Residues: CGSMETANSGELFF.

Worth noting for this clonotype: In this CDR3 the conserved last residue, phenylalanine or tryptophan, is missing, so a read error is likely. The CDR3 sequence is CASREVTPPLHI. CDR3 DNA sequence: TGTGCCTCCAGGGAGGTTACTCCACCCCTCCACATT. The gene calls are TRBV6-1 and TRBJ1-6; a possible D gene is TRBD1 (5 bases). Germline lookup yields CDR1 MNHNS and CDR2 SASEGT. The germline V and J ends were trimmed by 11 bases and 11 bases, with 16 bases remaining between them. The CDR3 has 12 residues.

In this sample, this clonotype turned up once. One junction end disagrees with the germline gene, perhaps due to a read error. The CDR3 DNA is TGTGTCAGCAGCTTGTCCGGTAACACAGATACGCAATATTTT. Translation gives CVSSLSGNTDTQYF. The J gene is TRBJ2-3, the V gene TRBV5-6; D is unclear. The germline gives CDR1 SGHDT, CDR2 YYEEEE. CDR3 length: 14 amino acids.

A word on this clonotype: At one boundary the junction diverges from the germline segment, which might be a read error. CDR3 sequence reads: CARSFLVTGYGTEAFF. The CDR3 nucleotides read TGCGCCAGGAGCTTTCTCGTGACAGGGTACGGGACTGAAGCTTTCTTT. J is TRBJ1-1 and V is TRBV5-1, with 7 bases lining up with TRBD1. This CDR3 is 16 amino acids long. Germline CDR1 is SGHRS and CDR2 is YFSETQ.

In regard to this clonotype: The junction departs from germline at one end; a sequencing error may be responsible. The genes are TRBV12-3 or TRBV12-4 and TRBJ1-1; D is uncertain. This CDR3 is built from 14 residues. CDR3 DNA: TGTGCCAGCAGTTTCTCGGTCCAGAACACTGGAGCTTTCTTT. This sequence encodes CASSFSVQNTGAFF.

In regard to this clonotype: Here the CDR3 omits its conserved ending phenylalanine or tryptophan, so a read error is the likely source. It is unclear where the CDR3 begins or ends on the DNA, so no DNA is shown, and the CDR3 is as TCRdb lists it. The CDR3 sequence is CSVRTRGSWAETQYS. The genes are TRBV29-1 and TRBJ2-5; the table gives TRBD2 as D, unverified against the DNA. Germline loops: CDR1 SQVTM, CDR2 ANQGSEA. The CDR3 spans 15 amino acids, including both terminal residues.

About this clonotype: Because it lacks the conserved phenylalanine or tryptophan at the end, this CDR3 is likely a read error. CDR3 sequence (DNA): TGTGCCAGCAGCCAGCGTCGAGGGCGGGACGGTGAGCAGTTCTCC. Protein sequence: CASSQRRGRDGEQFS. V and J are TRBV14 and TRBJ2-1; weak D call: TRBD2 (6 bases). The length of the CDR3 is 15 residues. Between the trimmed V and J ends, which lost 3 bases and 9 bases, there was a span of 18 bases. The germline CDR1 and CDR2 sequences are SGHDN and FVKESK.

In regard to this clonotype: The conserved closing phenylalanine or tryptophan is absent in this CDR3, likely reflecting a read error. No DNA is shown, since the ends of the CDR3 on it are uncertain; the CDR3 is the one TCRdb lists. The chain uses TRBV12-3 or TRBV12-4 and TRBJ2-5. The CDR3 numbers 13 amino acids, ends counted. CDR3 region: CASSLRSEETQCI.

Remarks on this clonotype: The CDR3 carries no conserved terminal phenylalanine or tryptophan, so it likely arises from a read error. The chain uses TRBV10-1 and TRBJ2-7, with a tentative D call TRBD2 (6 bases). The J call could be wrong; TRBJ2-1 is a better fit for the DNA end. Looked up from germline, CDR1 is WNHNN and CDR2 is SYGVQD (reference sequence). The CDR3 sequence is 14 residues long. As DNA, the CDR3 is TGCGCCAGCAGTCCCGGGGGAATGATCTACGAGCAGTTCCTC. It codes for CASSPGGMIYEQFL.

This clonotype came up a few times. Compared with germline, one end of the junction differs, possibly owing to a read error. The chain couples TRBV6-1 to TRBJ2-3; 13 bases are a match to TRBD2. CDR1 is MNHNS, CDR2 SASEGT, per germline. The CDR3 covers 14 residues. The DNA of the CDR3 is TGTGCTAGCGGACTAGCGGGAGAAACATATACGCCGTATTTT. This codes for CASGLAGETYTPYF.